The 25 T cell receptor beta chains presented below share a single source sample, sequenced in a study of T cell repertoires in cytomegalovirus infection. TCRdb redid the calling of the reads with MiXCR, one entry per CDR3 protein. The table lists 450,000 to 600,000 distinct CDR3 sequences, roughly 12% of them singletons. Sample: PBMCs. The source is a human donor in good health (CMV status not recorded). Some clones in this sample may be carry-over from other donors' samples.

The chain has TRBV6-2 or TRBV6-3 and TRBJ2-1; 8 bases align to TRBD2. Losses at the gene ends were 0 bases for V and 0 bases for J; bases not matched to a gene: 4. Germline CDR1 is MNHEY and CDR2 is SVGEGT. This CDR3 contains 17 residues. The CDR3 DNA is TGTGCCAGCAGTTACTCGAAAGCGGGAGACTCCTACAATGAGCAGTTCTTC. Protein: CASSYSKAGDSYNEQFF.

This chain links TRBV27 with TRBJ1-4; unclear D gene. In germline, CDR1 is MNHEY, CDR2 SMNVEV (reference sequence). V dropped 5 bases and J dropped 7 bases, with 20 bases sitting between them. The CDR3 has 16 amino acids. For the CDR3, the DNA is TGTGCCAGCAGTCCACGGACTTCCCCGAAGGGTGAAAAACTGTTTTTT. Translation gives CASSPRTSPKGEKLFF.

The gene calls are TRBV7-9 and TRBJ1-3; D is undetermined. The length of the CDR3 is 16 residues. With 3 bases removed from V and 0 bases from J, the gap between germline ends came to 12 bases. Germline CDR1 and CDR2: SEHNR and FQNEAQ (reference sequence). Written as DNA, the CDR3 is TGTGCCAGCAGCTTTGGTCCTACCCGCTCTGGAAACACCATATATTTT. Translated: CASSFGPTRSGNTIYF.

CDR3 region: CASSGSVGSVRGTGELFF. The CDR3 DNA reads as TGTGCCAGCAGTGGGTCGGTCGGGAGCGTGAGGGGCACCGGGGAGCTGTTTTTT. The chain has TRBV2 and TRBJ2-2; D possibly corresponds to TRBD2 (6 bases). The CDR3 has 18 residues. Trimming shortened V by 4 bases and J by 4 bases, and 22 bases separated the two germline ends. CDR1 SNHLY and CDR2 FYNNEI come from the germline V gene.

This clonotype was observed many times. The chain recombines TRBV7-2 with TRBJ1-5, with 8 bases fitting TRBD1. CDR1 and CDR2 from the germline V gene are SGHTA and FQGNSA. This CDR3 is 14 amino acids long. Unmatched junction bases numbered 1, after V lost 5 bases and J lost 1 base. DNA of the CDR3: TGTGCCAGCAGCCGGACAGGGAGCAATCAGCCCCAGCATTTT. Its protein is CASSRTGSNQPQHF.

This clonotype was seen at least ten times. V and J are TRBV7-2 and TRBJ1-2, with D unresolved. The CDR3 sequence is 14 residues long. Germline-derived CDR1 and CDR2 are SGHTA and FQGNSA. V lost 3 bases and J lost 4, with 12 bases in between. The CDR3 DNA reads as TGTGCCAGCAGCTTGGATCCTATAGGCTATGGCTACACCTTC. Translation gives CASSLDPIGYGYTF.

Concerning this clonotype itself: The junction does not match germline at one end; this may be a read error. This CDR3 reads CSVDFLSSSGASSTDMQYF. CDR3 DNA: TGCAGCGTTGACTTTCTATCGTCTAGCGGGGCCTCTAGCACAGATATGCAGTATTTT. The chain joins TRBV29-1 to TRBJ2-3, with TRBD2 matching over 9 bases. Germline loops: CDR1 SQVTM, CDR2 ANQGSEA. The CDR3 runs 19 residues.

This clonotype was recorded at least ten times. The chain has TRBV27 and TRBJ2-1; a weak D match, TRBD2 (6 bases). V was trimmed by 5 bases and J by 5 bases, leaving 19 bases between them. This CDR3 contains 16 residues. From germline, CDR1 is MNHEY and CDR2 SMNVEV (reference sequence). The CDR3 nucleotides read TGTGCCAGCAGTCCACCTGGGGCGGGGCCCGACAATGAGCAGTTCTTC. Encoded protein: CASSPPGAGPDNEQFF.

V gene TRBV28 combines with J gene TRBJ2-3, with D tentatively TRBD1 or TRBD2 (5 bases each). Trimming shortened V by 5 bases and J by 3 bases, and 21 bases separated the two germline ends. The CDR3 has 17 amino acids. The germline V gene encodes CDR1 MDHEN and CDR2 SYDVKM. The CDR3 nucleotides read TGTGCCAGCAGTCTCCGATTACAGCAGAGGGGTACAGATACGCAGTATTTT. Protein sequence: CASSLRLQQRGTDTQYF.

The chain links TRBV19 to TRBJ1-1, with D uncertain. Germline V gene lookup returns CDR1 LNHDA and CDR2 SQIVND (reference sequence). The V gene lost 8 bases and the J gene lost 11 bases, with 15 bases spanning the gap. This CDR3 spans 11 amino acids. CDR3 amino acids: CASGVSLGAFF. The CDR3 DNA sequence: TGTGCCAGTGGTGTCTCCCTCGGTGCTTTCTTT.

This chain joins TRBV6-1 and TRBJ2-7, with 8 bases aligning to TRBD1. Per germline, CDR1 MNHNS and CDR2 SASEGT. V lost 5 bases and J lost 5; bases outside the gene matches: 8. The CDR3 runs to 14 residues. Here the CDR3 reads CASSKPGGGDEQYF. The CDR3 DNA sequence: TGTGCCAGCAGTAAACCAGGGGGCGGGGACGAGCAGTACTTC.

The chain combines TRBV6-6 with TRBJ2-2; 11 bases are a match to TRBD1. The CDR3 consists of 16 residues. Germline V gene sequence: CDR1 MNHNY, CDR2 SVGAGI (reference sequence). V lost 6 bases, J lost 4 bases, and 7 bases stayed unmatched. The CDR3 loop is CASRSDRGLFTGELFF. The CDR3 nucleotides read TGTGCCAGCAGATCGGACAGGGGGCTCTTCACCGGGGAGCTGTTTTTT.

This clonotype was detected many times. The V gene is TRBV6-1, the J gene TRBJ1-5; D ambiguous. CDR1 and CDR2 (germline): MNHNS, SASEGT. V was trimmed by 2 bases and J by 10 bases, leaving 12 bases between them. The CDR3 contains 13 residues. The chain's CDR3 is CASSETQSYPQHF. The CDR3 DNA follows: TGTGCCAGCAGTGAAACCCAGTCGTATCCCCAGCATTTT.

This chain uses TRBV29-1 with TRBJ2-7; D is unclear. Germline values: CDR1 SQVTM, CDR2 ANQGSEA. V shed 2 bases and J shed 0 bases, with 11 bases lying between them. The CDR3 has 14 amino acids. The CDR3 DNA reads as TGCAGCGTTGAAACGGGCGTTGTCTCCTACGAGCAGTACTTC. Translation gives CSVETGVVSYEQYF.

The V and J genes are TRBV29-1 and TRBJ2-6; TRBD1 aligns across 8 bases. This CDR3 comprises 20 residues. V shed 8 bases, J shed 2 bases, and the junction held 23 bases outside the gene matches. CDR1 and CDR2 from the germline V gene are SQVTM and ANQGSEA. CDR3 loop: CSFRGLVGQDIAAGANVLTF. CDR3 bases: TGCAGCTTTCGAGGGTTAGTGGGACAGGATATTGCGGCTGGGGCCAACGTCCTGACTTTC.

Notes on this clonotype: A much larger clone differs from this one at a single base, so this may be a read error. The J gene is TRBJ2-5, the V gene TRBV28; D possibly matches TRBD1 or TRBD2 (6 bases each). Germline values: CDR1 MDHEN, CDR2 SYDVKM. Trimming took 10 bases from V and 3 from J, leaving 21 bases between them. This CDR3 spans 15 amino acids. The CDR3 DNA reads TGTGCCATGGGAGGTGCAGGGGAAGGTGAAGAGACCCAGTACTTC. Amino acid sequence: CAMGGAGEGEETQYF.

The CDR3 DNA follows: TGCAGCGTGAGACAGGGACGATCCTACGAGCAGTACTTC. Translation gives CSVRQGRSYEQYF. The V call is TRBV29-1, the J call TRBJ2-7, with TRBD1 matching over 7 bases. With 6 bases clipped from V and 1 base from J, the junction kept 6 bases outside the gene matches. From germline, CDR1 is SQVTM and CDR2 ANQGSEA. CDR3 length: 13 amino acids.

This clonotype was detected ten times or more. The CDR3 here is CASSPRQGGDGYTF. For the CDR3, the DNA is TGCGCCAGCAGCCCCCGACAGGGAGGGGATGGCTACACCTTC. The rearrangement links TRBV4-1 to TRBJ1-2, with 7 bases that match TRBD1. The V gene end was trimmed by 4 bases and the J gene end by 6 bases; junction bases not matched to a gene: 8. This CDR3 is 14 amino acids long. Germline V gene sequence: CDR1 MGHRA, CDR2 YSYEKL.

There are many counts of this clonotype. The V and J genes are TRBV10-3 and TRBJ2-1; D is perhaps TRBD2 (6 bases). Per germline, CDR1 ENHRY and CDR2 SYGVKD. The CDR3 contains 14 residues. V was pared by 3 bases and J by 6 bases, with 12 bases between. CDR3: CAISDSQRANEQFF. For the CDR3, the DNA is TGTGCCATCAGTGATAGTCAGCGGGCCAATGAGCAGTTCTTC.

The rearrangement uses TRBV20-1 and TRBJ2-7; D is ambiguous. Germline V gene lookup returns CDR1 DFQATT and CDR2 SNEGSKA (reference sequence). V lost 0 bases and J 3 bases, leaving 12 bases between the germline ends. This CDR3 has 14 residues. The CDR3 spells CSARDTGGSYEQYF. The CDR3 DNA follows: TGCAGTGCTAGAGATACGGGCGGAAGCTACGAGCAGTACTTC.

J is TRBJ1-1 and V is TRBV18; a weak D match, TRBD1 (6 bases). This CDR3 comprises 13 residues. CDR1 and CDR2 (germline): KGHSH, LQKENI. V was shortened by 10 bases and J by 0 bases, with 12 bases between the two germline ends. The CDR3 is CANKTGLNTEAFF. DNA of the CDR3: TGTGCCAACAAGACAGGACTGAACACTGAAGCTTTCTTT. Based on the CDR3 plus reference TRBV18 and TRBJ1-1, the full variable domain is NAGVMQNPRHLVRRRGQEARLRCSPMKGHSHVYWYRQLPEEGLKFMVYLQKENIIDESGMPKERFSAEFPKEGPSILRIQQVVRGDSAAYFCANKTGLNTEAFFGQGTRLTVV.

CDR3 amino acids: CASRPPTGKGYTQYF. The CDR3 DNA reads TGTGCCAGCAGACCCCCGACAGGGAAGGGGTATACGCAGTATTTT. The V call is TRBV27, the J call TRBJ2-3; the match to TRBD1 covers 7 bases. With V trimmed by 6 bases and J by 7 bases, 13 bases remained unmatched. The CDR3 length is 15 residues. In germline, CDR1 is MNHEY, CDR2 SMNVEV (reference sequence).

This clonotype was recorded at least ten times. The chain couples TRBV2 to TRBJ1-1; the D gene is possibly TRBD1 (5 bases). Germline lookup yields CDR1 SNHLY and CDR2 FYNNEI. Deletions cut 7 bases from V and 3 bases from J, with 12 bases between. The CDR3 totals 13 residues. The CDR3 DNA reads as TGTGCCAGCAACCTAGGGGAGTACACTGAAGCTTTCTTT. Translating gives CASNLGEYTEAFF.

To note about this clonotype: This may be a read error, as it is one base from a much larger clone. The chain is built from TRBV6-2 or TRBV6-3 and TRBJ2-2, with 8 nucleotides matching TRBD2. The CDR3 contains 16 residues. Germline V gene data show CDR1 as MNHEY and CDR2 as SVGEGT. The J segment lost 6 bases and the V segment lost 5 bases, leaving 11 bases of the junction unmatched. CDR3 sequence: CASSPGTSYTPGELFF. DNA for the CDR3: TGTGCCAGCAGTCCCGGGACTAGTTATACACCCGGGGAGCTGTTTTTT.

This clonotype was seen ten or more times. Here the CDR3 DNA reads TGTGCCAGTGGGGGGGCCCAACTACGGAACACTGAAGCTTTCTTT. It codes for CASGGAQLRNTEAFF. This sequence joins TRBV12-3 or TRBV12-4 and TRBJ1-1; maybe TRBD1 (6 bases). V lost 9 bases and J lost 1, with 18 bases in between. The CDR3 spans 15 residues.